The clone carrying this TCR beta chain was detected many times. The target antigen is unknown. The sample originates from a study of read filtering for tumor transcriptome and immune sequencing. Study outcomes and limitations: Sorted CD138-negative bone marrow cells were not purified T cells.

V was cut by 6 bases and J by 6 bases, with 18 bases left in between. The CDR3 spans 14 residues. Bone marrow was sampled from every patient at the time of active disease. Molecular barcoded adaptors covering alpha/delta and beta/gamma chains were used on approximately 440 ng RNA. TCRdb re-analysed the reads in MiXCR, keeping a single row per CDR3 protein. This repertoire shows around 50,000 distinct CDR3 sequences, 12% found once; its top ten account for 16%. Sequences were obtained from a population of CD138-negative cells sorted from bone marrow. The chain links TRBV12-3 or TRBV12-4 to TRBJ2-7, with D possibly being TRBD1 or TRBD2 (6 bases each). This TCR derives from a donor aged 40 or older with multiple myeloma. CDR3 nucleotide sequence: TGTGCCAGCAGCTTGATTGGGGGGCTTAGCGAGCAGTACTTC. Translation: CASSLIGGLSEQYF.